The 32 T cell receptor beta chains listed next were all sequenced from one sample in a study of blood T cells in healthy people across ages. Then a second PCR, running roughly 7 to 11 cycles, was carried out with a sample-barcoded 5' primer and a J-beta primer mix. In TCRdb, the 5' RACE reads were re-called with MiXCR into one record per CDR3 protein. The sample comprises about 730,000 distinct CDR3 sequences, roughly two fifths of which are singletons, and under 25% rests with the top ten. Sample: blood. These TCRs come from a woman aged 55-70 years in good health.

This clonotype has a handful of counts. The rearrangement links TRBV25-1 to TRBJ2-3, with 7 bases identical to TRBD2. V shed 3 bases, J shed 6 bases, and the junction held 6 bases outside the gene matches. The CDR3 has 14 residues. The V gene's germline CDR1 is MGHDK and CDR2 SYGVNS. The CDR3 loop is CASSEGEGLDTQYF. The CDR3 DNA sequence: TGTGCCAGCAGTGAGGGGGAGGGCCTGGATACGCAGTATTTT.

In its sample, this clonotype was seen many times. V and J are TRBV20-1 and TRBJ2-7; D uncertain. Looked up from germline, CDR1 is DFQATT and CDR2 is SNEGSKA (reference sequence). Trimming pared 2 bases from V and 7 bases from J, leaving 9 bases between. This CDR3 is 11 amino acids long. The CDR3 region is CSARYWGEQYF. The CDR3 coding sequence is TGCAGTGCTAGATATTGGGGTGAGCAGTACTTC.

The V and J genes are TRBV5-1 and TRBJ2-5; a possible D gene is TRBD2 (5 bases). This CDR3 comprises 16 residues. Germline assignment: CDR1 SGHRS and CDR2 YFSETQ. V lost 0 bases, J lost 5 bases, and 17 bases lay in between. CDR3 coding DNA: TGCGCCAGCAGCTTGGTGGGTGAGGGCAGTTACGAGACCCAGTACTTC. This translates into CASSLVGEGSYETQYF.

This clonotype came up many times. The gene calls are TRBV4-3 and TRBJ2-1; 8 positions match TRBD2. The CDR3 is made up of 16 amino acids. V shed 3 bases, J shed 3 bases, and the junction held 7 bases outside the gene matches. CDR1 is LGHNA and CDR2 is YSLEER in the germline V gene. The CDR3 DNA reads TGCGCCAGCAGCCAGAATACACTAGCGGTCTACAATGAGCAGTTCTTC. It codes for CASSQNTLAVYNEQFF.

V is TRBV6-4 and J is TRBJ2-1; maybe TRBD2 (5 bases). In germline, CDR1 is MRHNA, CDR2 SNTAGT. The CDR3 loop spans 14 amino acids. Trimming shortened V by 5 bases and J by 5 bases, and 13 bases separated the two germline ends. The CDR3: CASSPSTGNNEQFF. CDR3 nucleotides: TGTGCCAGCAGTCCCTCAACGGGGAACAATGAGCAGTTCTTC.

The rearrangement joins TRBV20-1 to TRBJ2-5; D is possibly TRBD2 (5 bases). Trimming pared 7 bases from V and 7 bases from J, leaving 19 bases between. The CDR3 is 13 amino acids. In germline, CDR1 is DFQATT, CDR2 SNEGSKA (reference sequence). For the CDR3, the DNA is TGCAGTGTCTATGATCTACTAGGTGGGACCCAGTACTTC. Translating gives CSVYDLLGGTQYF.

The chain couples TRBV20-1 to TRBJ2-1; D remains unclear. This CDR3 is built from 15 residues. Germline V gene data show CDR1 as DFQATT and CDR2 as SNEGSKA (reference sequence). Trimming stripped 2 bases from V and 0 bases from J, with 11 bases between. The CDR3 bases are TGCAGTGCTAGACTAATCAAAGGCTCCTACAATGAGCAGTTCTTC. It codes for CSARLIKGSYNEQFF.

This clonotype was seen ten or more times. The chain carries TRBV6-5 and TRBJ2-3; 8 nucleotides align to TRBD2. Germline trimming cut 2 bases from V and 2 bases from J; bases unmatched to any gene: 6. Germline V lookup: CDR1 MNHEY, CDR2 SVGAGI. The CDR3 contains 16 residues. CDR3 nucleotide sequence: TGTGCCAGCAGTTACGGCAGCGGGAGCTTCACAGATACGCAGTATTTT. It is translated as CASSYGSGSFTDTQYF.

The gene calls are TRBV3-1 and TRBJ2-7, with D possibly being TRBD2 (6 bases). CDR1 LGHDT and CDR2 YNNKEL come from the germline V gene (reference sequence). The CDR3 consists of 16 residues. The V and J ends lost 0 bases and 0 bases respectively, with 12 bases between them. CDR3 sequence: CASSQDASDTSYEQYF. In DNA, the CDR3 is TGTGCCAGCAGCCAAGACGCTAGCGACACCTCCTACGAGCAGTACTTC.

The chain recombines TRBV5-1 with TRBJ2-4, with D perhaps TRBD1 or TRBD2 (5 bases each). In germline, CDR1 is SGHRS, CDR2 YFSETQ. Trimming removed 3 bases from V and 6 bases from J, with 16 bases in between. The CDR3 length is 15 residues. CDR3 in DNA: TGCGCCAGCAGCTCACTAGGACAAGAGGGAAACATTCAGTACTTC. This gives the protein CASSSLGQEGNIQYF.

This clonotype was counted between two and nine times. CDR3 DNA sequence: TGCAGCGTATTAGCGGGGGGCCCTAGCTCCTACAATGAGCAGTTCTTC. This translates into CSVLAGGPSSYNEQFF. The J gene is TRBJ2-1, the V gene TRBV29-1; 10 positions agree with TRBD2. The germline CDR1 and CDR2 sequences are SQVTM and ANQGSEA. The CDR3 is 16 amino acids. J lost 0 bases, V lost 6 bases, and 8 bases had no gene match.

This chain connects TRBV12-3 or TRBV12-4 to TRBJ2-3; unclear D gene. The ends were cut back, 5 bases at V and 2 bases at J, with 14 bases in the middle. The CDR3 is 15 residues long. For the CDR3, the DNA is TGTGCCAGCAGTCTCGGACGAGATAACACAGATACGCAGTATTTT. Amino acid sequence: CASSLGRDNTDTQYF.

There are many counts of this clonotype. The rearrangement links TRBV2 to TRBJ2-5; D uncertain. This CDR3 contains 12 residues. Per the germline V gene, CDR1 is SNHLY and CDR2 is FYNNEI. V gave up 5 bases and J gave up 0 bases, with 4 bases separating them. The CDR3 nucleotides read TGTGCCAGCAGTAGGAACCAAGAGACCCAGTACTTC. Translation: CASSRNQETQYF. The whole variable domain, filled in from reference TRBV2 and TRBJ2-5, reads EPEVTQTPSHQVTQMGQEVILRCVPISNHLYFYWYRQILGQKVEFLVSFYNNEISEKSEIFDDQFSVERPDGSNFTLKIRSTKLEDSAMYFCASSRNQETQYFGPGTRLLVL.

This clonotype was detected only a few times. The CDR3 loop is CASSLAYLERETDTQYF. The CDR3 coding sequence is TGTGCCAGCAGCTTAGCTTACTTGGAGCGGGAGACAGATACGCAGTATTTT. The gene calls are TRBV7-9 and TRBJ2-3; 8 bases match TRBD2. The germline V gene has CDR1 SEHNR and CDR2 FQNEAQ (reference sequence). This CDR3 contains 17 residues. Trimming took 0 bases from V and 3 from J; bases not matched to a gene: 8.

Comment on this clonotype: One end of the junction is discordant with germline, which a read error may explain. The J gene is TRBJ2-1, the V gene TRBV7-7; 11 bases are shared with TRBD2. Per the germline V gene, CDR1 is SSHAT and CDR2 is FNYEAQ (reference sequence). This CDR3 is 15 amino acids long. The CDR3 loop reads CASSKTSGVNNEQFF. In nucleotides, the CDR3 is TGTGCTAGCAGCAAGACTAGCGGGGTAAACAATGAGCAGTTCTTC.

The count of this clonotype is one. This rearrangement joins TRBV7-8 to TRBJ1-6; D not certain. Germline CDR1 SGHVS, CDR2 FQNEAQ. The CDR3 consists of 14 residues. V gave up 5 bases and J gave up 9 bases, with 14 bases separating them. The CDR3, as DNA: TGTGCCAGCAGCCAAGGTGTAATAGGTTCACCCCTCCACTTT. Its translation is CASSQGVIGSPLHF.

The rearrangement links TRBV20-1 to TRBJ2-5, with TRBD1 identical over 10 bases. The germline gives CDR1 DFQATT, CDR2 SNEGSKA (reference sequence). Trimming cost V 3 bases and J 6 bases; bases outside gene matches: 7. CDR3 length: 14 amino acids. DNA for the CDR3: TGCAGTGCTAGGCGGACAGGGGGTGAGCAGACCCAGTACTTC. Its translation is CSARRTGGEQTQYF.

This chain uses TRBV5-6 with TRBJ1-1; no clear D. CDR1 and CDR2 (germline): SGHDT, YYEEEE. The CDR3 has 15 residues. V lost 2 bases to trimming and J lost 0 bases, with 11 bases between them. Here the CDR3 reads CASSLVETLNTEAFF. CDR3 bases: TGTGCCAGCAGCTTAGTTGAGACCTTGAACACTGAAGCTTTCTTT.

This clonotype was counted between two and nine times. The J gene is TRBJ2-5, the V gene TRBV6-6, with D possibly being TRBD1 (5 bases). The length of the CDR3 is 14 residues. CDR1 MNHNY and CDR2 SVGAGI come from the germline V gene (reference sequence). V lost 2 bases and J lost 5, with 12 bases in between. The CDR3 protein is CASSYGAQMETQYF. The CDR3 coding sequence is TGTGCCAGCAGTTACGGGGCCCAAATGGAGACCCAGTACTTC.

This clonotype was found a few times. The chain employs TRBV5-6 and TRBJ2-7, with 12 nucleotides matching TRBD2. The V gene end was trimmed by 5 bases and the J gene end by 4 bases; junction bases not matched to a gene: 7. This CDR3 is 15 amino acids long. Germline CDR1 reads SGHDT; CDR2 reads YYEEEE. In nucleotides, the CDR3 is TGTGCCAGCAGGGCCAGACTAGCGGGAGTGTACGAGCAGTACTTC. Translated: CASRARLAGVYEQYF.

This clonotype occurred once. This chain links TRBV5-1 with TRBJ1-4, with D possibly matching TRBD1 (6 bases). CDR1 and CDR2 from the germline V gene are SGHRS and YFSETQ. Between the trimmed V and J ends, which lost 3 bases and 11 bases, there was a span of 14 bases. The CDR3 sequence is 13 residues long. CDR3 amino acids: CASSSAGEGKLFF. The CDR3 DNA reads as TGCGCCAGCAGCTCAGCAGGGGAGGGGAAACTGTTTTTT.

About this clonotype: The junction and the germline gene differ at one end; a read error may be behind it. The chain carries TRBV7-3 and TRBJ2-2; no reliable D call. This CDR3 comprises 15 residues. In germline, CDR1 is SGHTA, CDR2 FQGTGA. The DNA of the CDR3 is TGTGCCAGCACGAGCAAAACTTCCCACACCTGGGAGCTGTTTTTT. This codes for CASTSKTSHTWELFF.

The chain joins TRBV6-6 to TRBJ2-3; TRBD2 agrees at 13 bases. Germline assignment: CDR1 MNHNY and CDR2 SVGAGI (reference sequence). The CDR3 sequence is 16 residues long. V lost 5 bases and J lost 6; bases outside the gene matches: 8. The CDR3 DNA follows: TGTGCCAGCAGTGGGGGACTAGCGGGGCCGGGTGATACGCAGTATTTT. This encodes CASSGGLAGPGDTQYF.

The V gene is TRBV6-2 or TRBV6-3, the J gene TRBJ1-2; D gene uncertain. Germline V gene sequence: CDR1 MNHEY, CDR2 SVGEGT. This CDR3 has 13 amino acids. Trimming cost V 4 bases and J 6 bases, with 12 bases left between them. CDR3 residues: CASSSNIDNGYTF. DNA of the CDR3: TGTGCCAGCAGTTCGAACATCGATAATGGCTACACCTTC.

This chain joins TRBV13 and TRBJ2-3; D tentatively reads TRBD1 or TRBD2 (7 bases each). The CDR3 extends over 13 amino acids. Trimming left V 6 bases short and J 9 bases short, with 16 bases between. Germline loops: CDR1 PRHDT, CDR2 FYEKMQ (reference sequence). CDR3 protein: CASSARGRGTQYF. DNA of the CDR3: TGTGCCAGCAGTGCGAGGGGGCGGGGGACGCAGTATTTT.

In its sample, this clonotype was seen once. This chain links TRBV5-1 with TRBJ2-1; TRBD1 is a possible D gene (6 bases). Trimming left V 7 bases short and J 4 bases short, with 15 bases between. The CDR3 has 14 residues. The germline V gene encodes CDR1 SGHRS and CDR2 YFSETQ. Here the CDR3 reads CASFSGTLYNEQFF. The DNA for the CDR3 is TGCGCCAGCTTTTCAGGGACATTGTACAATGAGCAGTTCTTC.

This clonotype appeared a few times. In nucleotides, the CDR3 is TGTGCCATCAGTGTTAACCCGGGACAGGGGGGGAATTCTCTCCTCACAGATACGCAGTATTTT. It codes for CAISVNPGQGGNSLLTDTQYF. The J gene is TRBJ2-3, the V gene TRBV10-3, with TRBD1 matching over 11 bases. Unmatched junction bases numbered 20, after V lost 4 bases and J lost 2 bases. The CDR3 loop spans 21 amino acids. Germline CDR1 and CDR2: ENHRY and SYGVKD.

The chain links TRBV27 to TRBJ2-1, with 11 nucleotides matching TRBD2. The CDR3 sequence is 14 residues long. Germline lookup yields CDR1 MNHEY and CDR2 SMNVEV (reference sequence). J was trimmed by 8 bases and V by 10 bases; bases with no gene match: 10. CDR3 region: CATSTSGATDEQFF. The CDR3 bases are TGTGCCACCTCGACTAGCGGGGCCACGGATGAGCAGTTCTTC.

With respect to this clonotype: At one of its ends the junction is not consistent with the germline gene, which may arise from a read error. The chain couples TRBV6-6 to TRBJ2-7; D might be TRBD1 (6 bases). There are 14 residues in the CDR3. Looked up from germline, CDR1 is MNHNY and CDR2 is SVGAGI (reference sequence). DNA for the CDR3: TGTGCCAGCATTTACTCTCAGGGGTCCTACGAGCAGTACTTC. The encoded protein is CASIYSQGSYEQYF.

This clonotype was seen many times. This sequence joins TRBV3-1 and TRBJ2-7; no clear D gene. V was cut by 0 bases and J by 4 bases, with 16 bases left in between. The germline V gene encodes CDR1 LGHDT and CDR2 YNNKEL (reference sequence). This CDR3 is 16 amino acids long. CDR3 sequence reads: CASSQDIDRSPYEQYF. Written as DNA, the CDR3 is TGTGCCAGCAGCCAAGATATAGACCGATCGCCATACGAGCAGTACTTC.

This clonotype has more than one count but fewer than ten. The chain couples TRBV7-2 to TRBJ2-3; TRBD2 is a possible D gene (6 bases). V was shortened by 4 bases and J by 6 bases, with 11 bases between the two germline ends. The CDR3 has 13 amino acids. CDR1 is SGHTA, CDR2 FQGNSA, per germline. The CDR3 is CASSSRGRDTQYF. The CDR3 nucleotides read TGTGCCAGCAGCTCCCGGGGGAGGGATACGCAGTATTTT.

This sequence joins TRBV7-2 and TRBJ1-5; D remains unclear. V was pared by 0 bases and J by 4 bases, with 7 bases between. This CDR3 comprises 14 residues. CDR1 and CDR2 from the germline V gene are SGHTA and FQGNSA. CDR3 loop: CASSLALRNQPQHF. The DNA for the CDR3 is TGTGCCAGCAGCTTAGCGTTGAGGAATCAGCCCCAGCATTTT.